This TCR beta chain comes out of a study of T cell responses to AZD1222 COVID-19 vaccine. Whole-study findings and limits: The number of AZD1222 recipients seropositive at baseline was only 5 to 7. Regions 160-218 and 743-854 dominated among vaccine-associated CD4 TCRs spanning spike. The donors showed a predominance of white British ancestry and of females, with possible underestimation of clonal diversity.

Regarding this clone: Its antigen remains unknown.

Profiled with immunoSEQ multiplex PCR; TCRdb holds only in-frame clones, not every one. The top ten clones hold over 2.5% of a sample with around 88,000 clones, about nine tenths of them seen once. Germline V gene lookup returns CDR1 SGHNT and CDR2 YENEEA. The CDR3 has 12 amino acids. The V gene lost 5 bases and the J gene lost 5 bases, with 9 bases spanning the gap. The sample here was peripheral blood, taken on day 0 of MenACWY control vaccination. The genes are TRBV11-3 and TRBJ1-2; D remains ambiguous. The TCR originated in an adult in good health. The CDR3 sequence: CASSPREYGYTF. CDR3 DNA sequence: TGTGCCAGCAGCCCGAGGGAGTATGGCTACACCTTC. Filled out from reference TRBV11-3 and TRBJ1-2, the complete variable domain reads EAGVVQSPRYKIIEKKQPVAFWCNPISGHNTLYWYLQNLGQGPELLIRYENEEAVDDSQLPKDRFSAERLKGVDSTLKIQPAELGDSAVYLCASSPREYGYTFGSGTRLTVV.